The rows below give T cell receptor beta chains drawn from one sample of a study of blood T cell repertoires in COVID-19. TCRdb keeps only in-frame clones here, not all; method: immunoSEQ multiplex PCR. Of approximately 300,000 clones in the sample, about 88% were seen once. Sequenced: PBMCs or T cells enriched from blood (not recorded which). These receptors originate from a man aged 55 to 70 who had recovered from COVID-19. CDR3s include the opening cysteine and the closing phenylalanine or tryptophan. A D gene is named only where the DNA matches it firmly. Where a row states a size, it is once, few, many or the class of an expanded clone; other rows omit it.

D: NA; J: TRBJ1-5; V: TRBV24-1; size: NA; DNA: TGTGCCACCAGTGATCGTTCCAACTTCAATCAGCCCCAGCATTTT; CDR3: CATSDRSNFNQPQHF
D: NA; J: TRBJ1-6; V: TRBV12-3/TRBV12-4; size: NA; DNA: TGTGCCAGCAGTTTAGTCAGAAATTCACCCCTCCACTTT; CDR3: CASSLVRNSPLHF
D: NA; J: TRBJ2-3; V: TRBV4-1; size: NA; DNA: TGCGCCAGCAGCCAAGAATCGTCCGGGATCACAGATACGCAGTATTTT; CDR3: CASSQESSGITDTQYF
D: TRBD2; J: TRBJ2-3; V: TRBV4-2; size: once; DNA: TGTGCCAGCAGCCAATCCACGACTAGCGGGGGAGGAGATACGCAGTATTTT; CDR3: CASSQSTTSGGGDTQYF
D: TRBD1; J: TRBJ2-2; V: TRBV4-3; size: NA; DNA: TGCGCCAGCAGCCAAATTCCGGGACAGGGGTCCGCGAACACCGGGGAGCTGTTTTTT; CDR3: CASSQIPGQGSANTGELFF
D: NA; J: TRBJ2-6; V: TRBV5-1; size: NA; DNA: TGCGCCAGCAGCCCATCGGGCTCTGGGGCCAACGTCCTGACTTTC; CDR3: CASSPSGSGANVLTF
D: TRBD1; J: TRBJ1-4; V: TRBV7-8; size: NA; DNA: TGTGCCAGCAGCCCCCCCGGGACAGGGACCGAAAAACTGTTTTTT; CDR3: CASSPPGTGTEKLFF
D: TRBD1; J: TRBJ1-2; V: TRBV19; size: NA; DNA: TGTGCCAGTAGTATCGGACAGGGTGGCTACACCTTC; CDR3: CASSIGQGGYTF
D: TRBD1; J: TRBJ2-1; V: TRBV24-1; size: NA; DNA: TGTGCCACCAGTGGGGGGACAGGGTATAATGAGCAGTTCTTC; CDR3: CATSGGTGYNEQFF
D: TRBD1; J: TRBJ2-4; V: TRBV7-9; size: NA; DNA: TGTGCCAGCAGCGTAACAGGGAACCAGGGGGACATTCAGTACTTC; CDR3: CASSVTGNQGDIQYF
D: TRBD1; J: TRBJ1-3; V: TRBV5-1; size: NA; DNA: TGCGCCAGCAGCTTGGGTACAGGGGGTTTCGACACCATATATTTT; CDR3: CASSLGTGGFDTIYF
D: NA; J: TRBJ2-3; V: TRBV19; size: NA; DNA: TGTGCCAGTAGTATCGGGTACAGGACAGATACGCAGTATTTT; CDR3: CASSIGYRTDTQYF
D: NA; J: TRBJ1-1; V: TRBV19; size: NA; DNA: TGTGCCAGTAGTCCCACCTTTACACCGGGAGGGGCTGAAGCTTTCTTT; CDR3: CASSPTFTPGGAEAFF
D: TRBD1; J: TRBJ2-7; V: TRBV10-1; size: NA; DNA: TGCGCCAGCGCTCGGGACAGAGGTATCTCCGAGCAGTACTTC; CDR3: CASARDRGISEQYF
D: TRBD2; J: TRBJ2-5; V: TRBV6-6; size: NA; DNA: TGTGCCAGCAGCGGGACTAGCTTAGAGACCCAGTACTTC; CDR3: CASSGTSLETQYF
D: TRBD2; J: TRBJ2-3; V: TRBV13; size: once; DNA: TGTGCCAGCAGCTCTACTAGCGCCCTAGCGGATACGCAGTATTTT; CDR3: CASSSTSALADTQYF
D: TRBD1; J: TRBJ1-4; V: TRBV7-9; size: NA; DNA: TGTGCCAGCAGCTTAAATGGACAGGGGGGTGAAAAACTGTTTTTT; CDR3: CASSLNGQGGEKLFF
D: NA; J: TRBJ1-6; V: TRBV6-5; size: once; DNA: TGTGCCAGCAGTTACCGGATAGCTAATAATTCACCCCTCCACTTT; CDR3: CASSYRIANNSPLHF
D: NA; J: TRBJ2-1; V: TRBV11-3; size: NA; DNA: TGTGCCAGCAGCTTAGTTCACAGAACCTTCAATGAGCAGTTCTTC; CDR3: CASSLVHRTFNEQFF
D: NA; J: TRBJ2-2; V: TRBV25-1; size: NA; DNA: TGTGCCAGCAGTGATTACCGGGCGAACACCGGGGAGCTGTTTTTT; CDR3: CASSDYRANTGELFF
D: NA; J: TRBJ1-5; V: TRBV12-5; size: NA; DNA: TGTGCTAGTGGTTTGGGGCGGGGTAGCAATCAGCCCCAGCATTTT; CDR3: CASGLGRGSNQPQHF
D: TRBD1; J: TRBJ2-7; V: TRBV7-6; size: NA; DNA: TGTGCCAGCAGCCCCCGCCTCGGTAGGGGGCCCACCTACGAGCAGTACTTC; CDR3: CASSPRLGRGPTYEQYF
D: NA; J: TRBJ1-1; V: TRBV3-1/TRBV3-2; size: NA; DNA: TGTGCCAGCAGCCAGGCGAGGAGCACTGAAGCTTTCTTT; CDR3: CASSQARSTEAFF
D: NA; J: TRBJ1-1; V: TRBV4-1; size: NA; DNA: TGCGCCAGCAGCCAACCGACAGCGAACACTGAAGCTTTCTTT; CDR3: CASSQPTANTEAFF
D: NA; J: TRBJ2-3; V: TRBV2; size: many; DNA: TGTGCCAGCAGTGAGCGGAGAGGGACAGATACGCAGTATTTT; CDR3: CASSERRGTDTQYF
D: NA; J: TRBJ1-1; V: TRBV3-1/TRBV3-2; size: NA; DNA: TGTGCCAGCAGCCCCGGGGCGGGGGCTTTCTTT; CDR3: CASSPGAGAFF
D: TRBD1; J: TRBJ2-2; V: TRBV4-1; size: NA; DNA: TGCGCCAGCAGCCAAGGTGTAGTCAGGGGGTCTGTCACCGGGGAGCTGTTTTTT; CDR3: CASSQGVVRGSVTGELFF
D: NA; J: TRBJ1-1; V: TRBV5-1; size: NA; DNA: TGCGCCAGCAGCTTCACAGAGAACACTGAAGCTTTCTTT; CDR3: CASSFTENTEAFF
D: TRBD1; J: TRBJ1-2; V: TRBV6-5; size: NA; DNA: TGTGCCAGCAGCCAGGGACAGGGTTCAAACTATGGCTACACCTTC; CDR3: CASSQGQGSNYGYTF
D: TRBD1; J: TRBJ1-6; V: TRBV23-1; size: NA; DNA: TGCGCCAGCAGTCGACAGGGGAGTTCACCCCTCCACTTT; CDR3: CASSRQGSSPLHF
D: TRBD1; J: TRBJ2-5; V: TRBV24-1; size: NA; DNA: TGTGCCACCAGTGATGCCGGGACAGGGAAAGAGACCCAGTACTTC; CDR3: CATSDAGTGKETQYF
D: NA; J: TRBJ1-5; V: TRBV29-1; size: NA; DNA: TGCAGCGTCAAAAACTCGGGGGGAGGTCAGCCCCAGCATTTT; CDR3: CSVKNSGGGQPQHF